This TCR beta chain stems from a study of CD8 T cells in Susac syndrome. Regarding the study as a whole: As the study acknowledged, the number of individuals in its TCR sequencing and HLA analysis was relatively small.

This CDR3 has 14 residues. V lost 5 bases to trimming and J lost 12 bases; unmatched junction nucleotides: 5. Germline loops: CDR1 SGHTA, CDR2 FQGNSA. All included Susac syndrome patients satisfied recently defined diagnostic criteria for definite or probable disease. TEMRA cells were FACS-enriched, while CD8+ and CD4+ T cells were negatively isolated. RNA amounts of roughly 0.45 to 1 ug underwent reverse transcription with random hexamers. MiXCR, applied by TCRdb to the immunoSEQ multiplex PCR reads, yields one record per CDR3 protein. The sample yields some 180,000 distinct CDR3 sequences, 75% to 95% seen once. As regards this clonotype: The antigen remains unidentified.

The origin of this receptor is a human donor with Susac syndrome. Sequenced sample: CD4+ T cells from PBMCs. J is TRBJ2-1 and V is TRBV7-2; 15 bases match TRBD2. Here the CDR3 reads CASSLGLAGGAQFF. CDR3 nucleotides: TGTGCCAGCAGCCTAGGACTAGCGGGAGGGGCGCAGTTCTTC.